Following are 27 T cell receptor beta chains from one sample sequenced in a study of T-cell memory formation after mild COVID-19. TCRdb redid the calling of the 5' RACE reads with MiXCR, one entry per CDR3 protein. The sample carries some 490,000 distinct CDR3 sequences, about 20% recorded once. Sequencing was carried out using PBMCs or a T cell subset sorted from them (not recorded which). These receptors all stem from an adult woman who had mild COVID-19 (a few samples of this study predate the infection). Cell type and time point are not known.

CDR3 loop: CASSQDGGVALYQETQYF. The CDR3 nucleotides are TGCGCCAGCAGCCAAGATGGGGGCGTAGCACTGTACCAAGAGACCCAGTACTTC. The V call is TRBV4-1, the J call TRBJ2-5, with D possibly matching TRBD1 (6 bases). This CDR3 spans 18 amino acids. Looked up from germline, CDR1 is MGHRA and CDR2 is YSYEKL. Trimming stripped 0 bases from V and 0 bases from J, with 17 bases between.

The sample holds a few counts of this clonotype. The chain joins TRBV7-8 to TRBJ2-1, with 7 bases that match TRBD2. In germline, CDR1 is SGHVS, CDR2 FQNEAQ. This CDR3 is built from 13 residues. V gave up 7 bases and J gave up 3 bases; unmatched junction bases: 3. The CDR3 DNA reads as TGTGCCAGCACAAGCGGGGTCTACAATGAGCAGTTCTTC. This translates into CASTSGVYNEQFF.

This clonotype was counted ten times or more. The DNA for the CDR3 is TGTGCCATCAAACAGGGTTTAGAAAGCAATCAGCCCCAGCATTTT. Translation: CAIKQGLESNQPQHF. The J gene is TRBJ1-5, the V gene TRBV10-3, with D maybe TRBD1 (6 bases). The CDR3 contains 15 residues. Trimming shortened V by 7 bases and J by 1 base, and 14 bases separated the two germline ends. Germline V gives CDR1 ENHRY, CDR2 SYGVKD.

The genes are TRBV9 and TRBJ1-2; D is possibly TRBD1 (6 bases). In germline, CDR1 is SGDLS, CDR2 YYNGEE. This CDR3 comprises 13 residues. V dropped 0 bases and J dropped 7 bases, with 10 bases sitting between them. The CDR3 sequence is CASSVVGGGGYTF. Here the CDR3 DNA reads TGTGCCAGCAGCGTAGTTGGAGGGGGTGGCTACACCTTC.

In this sample, this clonotype turned up many times. The V gene is TRBV30, the J gene TRBJ2-3, with TRBD1 matching 7 bases. J was trimmed by 0 bases and V by 3 bases; bases with no gene match: 9. Per germline, CDR1 GTSNPN and CDR2 SVGIG (reference sequence). This CDR3 spans 16 amino acids. The DNA for the CDR3 is TGTGCCTGGAGCCTGGGGACAGATGCTAGCACAGATACGCAGTATTTT. It is translated as CAWSLGTDASTDTQYF. Looking up the rest from reference TRBV30 and TRBJ2-3 gives the full variable domain: SQTIHQWPATLVQPVGSPLSLECTVEGTSNPNLYWYRQAAGRGLQLLFYSVGIGQISSEVPQNLSASRPQDRQFILSSKKLLLSDSGFYLCAWSLGTDASTDTQYFGPGTRLTVL.

This clonotype was seen many times. The genes are TRBV9 and TRBJ2-7, with no clear D. Trimming left V 5 bases short and J 7 bases short, with 7 bases between. This CDR3 has 10 residues. Germline-derived CDR1 and CDR2 are SGDLS and YYNGEE. Here the CDR3 reads CASRWGEQYF. Written as DNA, the CDR3 is TGTGCCAGCAGGTGGGGTGAGCAGTACTTC.

The chain carries TRBV11-2 and TRBJ2-1; D possibly matches TRBD1 or TRBD2 (6 bases each). The CDR3 covers 14 residues. The V end lost 6 bases, the J end lost 3 bases, and 12 bases lay between the germline ends. Germline CDR1 and CDR2: SGHAT and FQNNGV. CDR3 nucleotides: TGTGCCAGCAGGTCGGGGGCGCACTACAATGAGCAGTTCTTC. Translating gives CASRSGAHYNEQFF.

In this sample, this clonotype turned up a few times. The chain is built from TRBV6-5 and TRBJ2-5; D not certain. Germline loops: CDR1 MNHEY, CDR2 SVGAGI. The V end was cut by 0 bases, the J end by 1 base, with 9 bases between. The CDR3 runs to 15 residues. The CDR3 DNA follows: TGTGCCAGCAGTTACTCGGGCTACCTCCAAGAGACCCAGTACTTC. Its protein product is CASSYSGYLQETQYF.

This sequence joins TRBV18 and TRBJ2-7; 7 bases map to TRBD1. V was clipped by 2 bases and J by 2 bases; unmatched bases: 9. Per germline, CDR1 KGHSH and CDR2 LQKENI. CDR3 length: 16 residues. The CDR3: CASSPTSDRSAYEQYF. Here the CDR3 DNA reads TGTGCCAGCTCACCAACCTCGGACAGGAGCGCCTACGAGCAGTACTTC.

This clonotype was counted between two and nine times. V is TRBV20-1 and J is TRBJ1-1, with D perhaps TRBD1 (5 bases). Trimming cost V 6 bases and J 3 bases, with 14 bases left between them. CDR1 is DFQATT, CDR2 SNEGSKA, per germline (reference sequence). This CDR3 comprises 13 residues. The CDR3 protein is CSARDGVYTEAFF. CDR3 nucleotides: TGCAGTGCCCGGGACGGCGTGTACACTGAAGCTTTCTTT.

Only a few counts were recorded for this clonotype. This chain uses TRBV5-4 with TRBJ1-1; tentative D call: TRBD1 (5 bases). This CDR3 region has 13 residues. Germline loops: CDR1 SGHNT, CDR2 YYREEE (reference sequence). Deletions cut 2 bases from V and 3 bases from J, with 8 bases between. This chain's CDR3 is CASSFLGDTEAFF. In nucleotides, the CDR3 is TGTGCCAGCAGCTTCCTAGGGGACACTGAAGCTTTCTTT. Using reference TRBV5-4 and TRBJ1-1 for the parts outside the CDR3, the full variable domain is ETGVTQSPTHLIKTRGQQVTLRCSSQSGHNTVSWYQQALGQGPQFIFQYYREEENGRGNFPPRFSGLQFPNYSSELNVNALELDDSALYLCASSFLGDTEAFFGQGTRLTVV.

The chain has TRBV6-5 and TRBJ1-5; no definite D call. V dropped 0 bases and J dropped 5 bases, with 5 bases sitting between them. The CDR3 sequence is 13 residues long. Germline CDR1 is MNHEY and CDR2 is SVGAGI. CDR3 sequence: CASSYSRHQPQHF. CDR3 coding DNA: TGTGCCAGCAGTTACTCCAGGCATCAGCCCCAGCATTTT.

The chain recombines TRBV20-1 with TRBJ2-7, with a possible D match to TRBD1 (5 bases). Trimming removed 3 bases from V and 2 bases from J, with 11 bases in between. The CDR3 consists of 13 residues. CDR1 and CDR2 from the germline V gene are DFQATT and SNEGSKA (reference sequence). The CDR3 DNA reads TGCAGTGCTAGCCAAGGGGCCCCCTACGAGCAGTACTTC. It encodes CSASQGAPYEQYF.

In its sample, this clonotype was seen a few times. This rearrangement joins TRBV3-1 to TRBJ2-3; no clear D gene. Per germline, CDR1 LGHDT and CDR2 YNNKEL (reference sequence). CDR3 length: 16 residues. Trimming pared 1 base from V and 0 bases from J, leaving 11 bases between. The chain's CDR3 is CASSQGVVTSTDTQYF. CDR3 in DNA: TGTGCCAGCAGCCAAGGGGTCGTAACTAGCACAGATACGCAGTATTTT.

The J gene is TRBJ1-2, the V gene TRBV4-3; D perhaps matches TRBD1 (5 bases). Trimming took 0 bases from V and 4 from J, leaving 12 bases between them. The CDR3 has 15 amino acids. Germline CDR1 and CDR2: LGHNA and YSLEER. The DNA for the CDR3 is TGCGCCAGCAGCCAAGAAGAACCGGGGACCTATGGCTACACCTTC. Encoded protein: CASSQEEPGTYGYTF.

This clonotype was found many times. This chain uses TRBV7-8 with TRBJ1-1; 8 nucleotides match TRBD1. V was pared by 5 bases and J by 1 base, with 9 bases of the junction left unmatched. Germline V gives CDR1 SGHVS, CDR2 FQNEAQ. This CDR3 is built from 16 residues. CDR3 amino acids: CASSPRRDRQNTEAFF. DNA of the CDR3: TGTGCCAGCAGCCCAAGAAGGGACAGGCAGAACACTGAAGCTTTCTTT.

This clonotype was seen only a few times. The J gene is TRBJ2-3, the V gene TRBV9; D is uncertain. Looked up from germline, CDR1 is SGDLS and CDR2 is YYNGEE. The CDR3 is 14 amino acids. V was shortened by 0 bases and J by 2 bases, with 7 bases between the two germline ends. The CDR3 loop is CASSVDGVTDTQYF. The CDR3 coding sequence is TGTGCCAGCAGCGTAGATGGGGTCACAGATACGCAGTATTTT.

The chain employs TRBV20-1 and TRBJ2-7; D is possibly TRBD1 (6 bases). Germline V CDR1 and CDR2: DFQATT, SNEGSKA (reference sequence). V was cut by 2 bases and J by 5 bases, with 16 bases left in between. This CDR3 is 14 amino acids long. Here the CDR3 DNA reads TGCAGTGCTAGACAGGGGCCTTCCCGGCACGAGCAGTACTTC. Its translation is CSARQGPSRHEQYF.

In nucleotides, the CDR3 is TGCGCCAGCAGTACTAGCGGGAGGAGAACAGATACGCAGTATTTT. Amino acids: CASSTSGRRTDTQYF. V and J are TRBV5-1 and TRBJ2-3; 12 bases fit TRBD2. Germline CDR1 is SGHRS and CDR2 is YFSETQ. The CDR3 has 15 amino acids. V lost 5 bases to trimming and J lost 3 bases; unmatched junction nucleotides: 4.

The V and J genes are TRBV19 and TRBJ2-2; D gene unclear. Trimming pared 1 base from V and 0 bases from J, leaving 9 bases between. The V gene's germline CDR1 is LNHDA and CDR2 SQIVND (reference sequence). There are 16 residues in the CDR3. This CDR3 reads CASSIAGGTNTGELFF. CDR3 nucleotides: TGTGCCAGTAGTATAGCGGGCGGAACGAACACCGGGGAGCTGTTTTTT.

This clonotype appeared a few times. The CDR3 nucleotides read TGTGCCAGCAGTTTAAGAGGACCTGAAAAACTGTTTTTT. Translating it yields CASSLRGPEKLFF. This chain links TRBV12-3 or TRBV12-4 with TRBJ1-4; D is unclear. The V end lost 2 bases, the J end lost 7 bases, and 8 bases lay between the germline ends. The CDR3 length is 13 residues.

This clonotype was counted between two and nine times. The chain recombines TRBV5-1 with TRBJ2-1, with 10 bases aligning to TRBD2. The CDR3 sequence is 16 residues long. Germline CDR1 is SGHRS and CDR2 is YFSETQ. J lost 7 bases, V lost 2 bases, and 9 bases had no gene match. The CDR3 DNA reads TGCGCCAGCAGCTTCCCCCTAGCTAGCGGGGGTAATGAGCAGTTCTTC. Its translation is CASSFPLASGGNEQFF.

The chain uses TRBV6-1 and TRBJ2-3; D may be TRBD2 (6 bases). Trimming shortened V by 4 bases and J by 1 base, and 18 bases separated the two germline ends. Germline V gives CDR1 MNHNS, CDR2 SASEGT. The CDR3 runs 17 residues. The CDR3 sequence is CASSGPLDYRGTDTQYF. The CDR3 coding sequence is TGTGCCAGCAGTGGGCCCCTGGACTATCGGGGCACAGATACGCAGTATTTT.

This clonotype showed up just a few times. The chain is built from TRBV6-6 and TRBJ2-5; D not certain. Germline CDR1 is MNHNY and CDR2 is SVGAGI (reference sequence). V gave up 6 bases and J gave up 9 bases, with 14 bases separating them. The CDR3 is 12 residues long. In DNA, the CDR3 is TGTGCCAGCAGCCATGATGACGCGGCCCAGTACTTC. It yields the protein CASSHDDAAQYF.

The chain employs TRBV20-1 and TRBJ2-1, with 8 bases lining up with TRBD2. Germline trimming cut 0 bases from V and 1 base from J; bases unmatched to any gene: 2. CDR3 length: 15 residues. Germline CDR1 DFQATT, CDR2 SNEGSKA (reference sequence). The CDR3 protein is CSAREGLVSYNEQFF. As DNA, the CDR3 is TGCAGTGCTAGAGAGGGACTAGTGTCCTACAATGAGCAGTTCTTC.

The chain uses TRBV4-1 and TRBJ1-5; D possibly corresponds to TRBD1 (5 bases). The CDR3 totals 16 residues. Germline V gene data show CDR1 as MGHRA and CDR2 as YSYEKL. Trimming stripped 0 bases from V and 5 bases from J, with 14 bases between. For the CDR3, the DNA is TGCGCCAGCAGCCAAGAAGGGTTAGGGGTGTATCAGCCCCAGCATTTT. Its protein is CASSQEGLGVYQPQHF.

This rearrangement joins TRBV12-3 or TRBV12-4 to TRBJ2-7; 10 nucleotides match TRBD2. V was clipped by 5 bases and J by 6 bases; unmatched bases: 10. The CDR3 covers 15 residues. The CDR3 loop reads CASSPKGLAISEQYF. CDR3 nucleotides: TGTGCCAGCAGTCCAAAGGGACTAGCGATTAGCGAGCAGTACTTC.